Described below is a single T cell receptor beta chain sequence and its context. This clonotype was detected a few times. No antigen is known for it. Qualities for individual bases were not recorded, and no much larger clone is one base off. The run used an Illumina NovaSeq 6000. TCRalpha and TCRbeta cDNA libraries were constructed by 5'RACE with constant-segment primers, with sample barcodes and unique molecular identifiers being introduced. Trizol reagent was used to extract RNA from every sample. Amplification of the libraries took two PCR steps, and the second step added a second sample barcode plus Illumina TruSeq adapters. Libraries were sequenced on an Illumina NovaSeq with 2 x 150 bp paired-end reads. Turning to the authors' computational methods: Demultiplexing of reads and collapsing into UMI-guided consensus sequences were performed with migec v1.2.7. Using mixcr v2.1.11, UMI consensuses were aligned to TRA and TRB V and J templates and then assembled into clonotypes. A clonotype was counted as expanded or contracted only if both edgeR and NoisET called the change significant, with noise models trained on biological replicates. For edgeR calls, the cutoffs were a false discovery rate-adjusted p below 0.01 and a log2 fold-change threshold of 1. As an exploratory analysis of dynamics, PCA with hierarchical clustering was applied to max-normalized trajectories of the 1000 most abundant clonotypes. The CD4 or CD8 phenotype of responding clones was assigned using the separately sequenced CD4+ and CD8+ repertoires. Clones were called with MiXCR by TCRdb after fastp trimmed the public reads at Q25, and only in-frame beta chains were retained. CDR3 protein sequences are deduplicated, and each keeps its most common genes and DNA. The V and J calls and clone size are TCRdb's, not the authors'. The sample table contains just over 350,000 distinct CDR3 sequences; only one count was recorded for roughly 14% of them. About 20% of the sample is taken by the ten largest.

The germline V end is reduced by 2 bases and the J end by 14 bases; junction bases left unmatched: 12. The CDR3 sequence holds 14 residues, the cysteine and phenylalanine included. Only the CDR3 DNA stays, 42 bases, in frame from base 1. CDR1 and CDR2 (SNHLY, FYNNEI) derive from the germline V gene. Ficoll-Paque density gradient centrifugation was used to isolate PBMCs. This sample is drawn from a study of T-cell memory formation after mild COVID-19 (dated by TCRdb to the early 2020s). Regarding the complete study: TCR sequence clusters from the two donors were largely donor specific. In a couple of donors, T-cell clones that expanded and contracted after mild COVID-19 were tracked by sequencing TCRalpha and TCRbeta repertoires over time. Two young, previously healthy adult volunteers, one female and one male, were included in the cohort. General conclusions and limits of the study: Some responding clones were found in pre-infection memory, which suggests that pre-existing cross-reactive memory T cells took part in the SARS-CoV-2 response. The study covered only a couple of mild cases, and larger cohorts including severe cases with pre-infection samples were considered necessary. From day 15 to 85, contracting clones showed balanced CD4/CD8 phenotypes, whereas a second wave of clones that expanded from day 15 to 37 leaned towards CD4+. Contracting CD4+ clones were found mainly in CM and EM memory subsets, while CD8+ clones were enriched in EMRA. The second-wave clones that peaked on day 37 were not confirmed to be SARS-CoV-2 specific.

This clonotype was sampled from a man younger than 35 who had mild COVID-19 (a few samples of this study predate the infection). The sample titles of this study are shuffled in the database, so cell type and time point are left out; the donor was told from shared clones. The chain is encoded by TRBV2 joined to TRBJ2-4, with TRBD1 identical over 7 junction bases. What was sequenced was PBMCs or a T cell subset sorted from them (not recorded which). Read as DNA, the sequence is TGTGCCAGCAGTGAAAATTTGGGACAGTTTATTAAGTACTTC. It translates as CASSENLGQFIKYF.